This passage covers 10 T cell receptor beta chains from one sample sequenced in a study of blood T cells in healthy people across ages. The use of a sample-barcoded 5' primer and a J-beta primer mix characterized a second PCR of about 7 to 12 cycles. MiXCR, run by TCRdb on the 5' RACE reads, gives a single entry per CDR3 protein. The sample contains about 1.8 million distinct CDR3 sequences, about 50% of which appear only once. Specimen: blood. These receptors were collected from a woman aged 40 to 55 in good health.

The rearrangement links TRBV7-8 to TRBJ2-1; 16 positions agree with TRBD2. V lost 1 base to trimming and J lost 3 bases; unmatched junction nucleotides: 9. The CDR3 extends over 20 amino acids. In germline, CDR1 is SGHVS, CDR2 FQNEAQ. The CDR3 sequence is CASSLVVGTSGGAYYNEQFF. CDR3 nucleotides: TGTGCCAGCAGCTTAGTAGTAGGGACTAGCGGGGGGGCATACTACAATGAGCAGTTCTTC. The full variable domain, its missing parts supplied by reference TRBV7-8 and TRBJ2-1, is GAGVSQSPRYKVAKRGQDVALRCDPISGHVSLFWYQQALGQGPEFLTYFQNEAQLDKSGLPSDRFFAERPEGSVSTLKIQRTQQEDSAVYLCASSLVVGTSGGAYYNEQFFGPGTRLTVL.

The chain is built from TRBV15 and TRBJ2-2; D is uncertain. The V end lost 0 bases, the J end lost 4 bases, and 12 bases lay between the germline ends. The CDR3 runs 16 residues. CDR1 and CDR2 from the germline V gene are LNHNV and YYDKDF (reference sequence). The chain's CDR3 is CATSRDLGSGTGELFF. CDR3 coding DNA: TGTGCCACCAGCAGAGATCTGGGTTCAGGCACCGGGGAGCTGTTTTTT.

This chain links TRBV6-1 with TRBJ1-2; 7 nucleotides match TRBD1. The CDR3 consists of 14 residues. From germline, CDR1 is MNHNS and CDR2 SASEGT. Trimming removed 4 bases from V and 5 bases from J; junction bases left unmatched: 7. The CDR3 region has the DNA TGTGCCAGCAGTGCCAGGACAGGAAGATATGGCTACACCTTC. Translating it yields CASSARTGRYGYTF.

This clonotype was seen a few times. CDR3 DNA: TGCAGCGTTGAAGCATTGTCCGGGACAGGGGGCTGGTACGAGCAGTACTTC. Translating it yields CSVEALSGTGGWYEQYF. The V and J genes are TRBV29-1 and TRBJ2-7, with 12 bases that match TRBD1. The CDR3 loop spans 17 amino acids. V gave up 1 base and J gave up 4 bases; unmatched junction bases: 11. The germline V gene encodes CDR1 SQVTM and CDR2 ANQGSEA.

This rearrangement joins TRBV15 to TRBJ2-1, with 7 bases fitting TRBD2. The V segment lost 0 bases and the J segment 2 bases; nucleotides outside the gene matches: 7. Germline V gives CDR1 LNHNV, CDR2 YYDKDF (reference sequence). The CDR3 runs 17 residues. The CDR3 DNA is TGTGCCACCAGCAGAGATCAACTAGCGAACGCCTACAATGAGCAGTTCTTC. Translating it yields CATSRDQLANAYNEQFF.

This clonotype showed up many times. This chain joins TRBV7-2 and TRBJ2-1; D may be TRBD1 (6 bases). V lost 1 base, J lost 3 bases, and 10 bases lay in between. The CDR3 is made up of 15 amino acids. The germline gives CDR1 SGHTA, CDR2 FQGNSA. The CDR3 here is CASSLVGTSYNEQFF. DNA for the CDR3: TGTGCCAGCAGCTTAGTAGGGACAAGCTACAATGAGCAGTTCTTC.

This sequence joins TRBV7-6 and TRBJ2-7; D gene ambiguous. Germline CDR1 SGHVS, CDR2 FNYEAQ. Trimming cost V 5 bases and J 1 base, with 15 bases left between them. CDR3 length: 15 residues. As DNA, the CDR3 is TGTGCCAGCAGCGCAGAGAGGTCCGAGTCCTACGAGCAGTACTTC. Translated: CASSAERSESYEQYF.

This clonotype occurred a few times. At one of its ends the junction is not consistent with the germline gene, which may arise from a read error. This sequence joins TRBV27 and TRBJ2-5; TRBD1 matches at 9 bases. The CDR3 runs to 16 residues. Per germline, CDR1 MNHEY and CDR2 SMNVEV (reference sequence). The CDR3 nucleotides are TGTGCTAGCAGTTCTCCGTGGGGACAGGGCGAAGAGACCCAGTACTTC. This gives the protein CASSSPWGQGEETQYF.

This clonotype has just a few counts. The junction departs from germline at one end; a sequencing error may be responsible. The rearrangement uses TRBV4-3 and TRBJ2-6, with D maybe TRBD1 (5 bases). CDR1 is LGHNA, CDR2 YSLEER, per germline. The CDR3 is 17 amino acids. CDR3 residues: CASSQQTASSGANVLTF. The CDR3 nucleotides are TGCGCCAGTAGCCAACAGACAGCCAGCTCTGGGGCCAACGTCCTGACTTTC.

This clonotype occurred a few times. J is TRBJ2-7 and V is TRBV7-8, with D hard to call. V lost 5 bases, J lost 3 bases, and 11 bases lay in between. Germline CDR1 reads SGHVS; CDR2 reads FQNEAQ. The CDR3 extends over 13 amino acids. CDR3 DNA: TGTGCCAGCAGCCGCAGTGGGATCTACGAGCAGTACTTC. Protein: CASSRSGIYEQYF. Combining the CDR3 with reference TRBV7-8 and TRBJ2-7 gives the whole variable domain GAGVSQSPRYKVAKRGQDVALRCDPISGHVSLFWYQQALGQGPEFLTYFQNEAQLDKSGLPSDRFFAERPEGSVSTLKIQRTQQEDSAVYLCASSRSGIYEQYFGPGTRLTVT.